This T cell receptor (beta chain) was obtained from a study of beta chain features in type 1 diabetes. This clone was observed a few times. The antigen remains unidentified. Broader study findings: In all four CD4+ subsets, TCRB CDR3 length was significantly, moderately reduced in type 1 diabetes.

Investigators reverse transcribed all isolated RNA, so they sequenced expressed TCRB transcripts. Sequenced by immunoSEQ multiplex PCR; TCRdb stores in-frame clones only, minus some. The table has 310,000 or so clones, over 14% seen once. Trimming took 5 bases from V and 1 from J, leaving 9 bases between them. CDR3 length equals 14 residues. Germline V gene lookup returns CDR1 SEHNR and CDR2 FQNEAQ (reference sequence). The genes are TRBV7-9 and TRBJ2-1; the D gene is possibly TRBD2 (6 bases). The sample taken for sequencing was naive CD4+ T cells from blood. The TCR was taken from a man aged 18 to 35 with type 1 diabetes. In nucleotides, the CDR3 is TGTGCCAGCAGCGCGGGGACTTCCTACAATGAGCAGTTCTTC. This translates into CASSAGTSYNEQFF.